These 20 T cell receptor beta chains were all obtained from the same sample, sequenced in a study of T cells in Graves' hyperthyroidism and ophthalmopathy. Researchers took RNA transcripts and amplified the TCR beta CDR3 regions from them. The HTBI primer set was used in a first-round RT-PCR of the TCR CDR3. TCRdb passed the multiplex PCR reads through MiXCR, listing each CDR3 protein once. The data hold hundreds of thousands of distinct CDR3 sequences, with 20% observed a single time. Sequencing was performed on blood. The receptor set was obtained from a man in his forties with Graves' ophthalmopathy.

This chain links TRBV15 with TRBJ2-6; no firm D call. CDR3 length: 15 residues. Trimming shortened V by 4 bases and J by 4 bases, and 11 bases separated the two germline ends. CDR1 and CDR2 (germline): LNHNV, YYDKDF (reference sequence). The CDR3 nucleotides read TGTGCCACCAGCACCCGAGTGATAGGGGCCAACGTCCTGACTTTC. The encoded protein is CATSTRVIGANVLTF.

V is TRBV10-3 and J is TRBJ1-6, with D perhaps matching TRBD1 (6 bases). V was shortened by 10 bases and J by 7 bases, with 11 bases between the two germline ends. Germline CDR1 and CDR2: ENHRY and SYGVKD. This CDR3 comprises 12 residues. The CDR3 protein is CATWTANSPLHF. For the CDR3, the DNA is TGTGCCACCTGGACAGCAAATTCACCCCTCCACTTT.

This clonotype was recorded a few times. The genes are TRBV5-6 and TRBJ2-3; either TRBD1 or TRBD2 may fit D (6 bases each). V lost 4 bases, J lost 13 bases, and 22 bases lay in between. The length of the CDR3 is 14 residues. The germline V gene has CDR1 SGHDT and CDR2 YYEEEE. The CDR3 DNA follows: TGTGCCAGCAGCCACCCCAGGTTGTCAGGGGAGGAGTATTTT. As protein: CASSHPRLSGEEYF.

This clonotype was counted many times. The chain combines TRBV18 with TRBJ2-3, with 8 bases matching TRBD1. Germline loops: CDR1 KGHSH, CDR2 LQKENI. The CDR3 is 15 amino acids. After removal of 0 bases from V and 5 bases from J, the junction contained 4 bases not matched to a gene. For the CDR3, the DNA is TGTGCCAGCTCACCACCAACAGGGGGGAGAGATACGCAGTATTTT. It translates to CASSPPTGGRDTQYF.

Many counts were recorded for this clonotype. The genes are TRBV30 and TRBJ2-3; D gene uncertain. Germline-derived CDR1 and CDR2 are GTSNPN and SVGIG (reference sequence). The CDR3 has 13 residues. Between the trimmed V and J ends, which lost 4 bases and 0 bases, there was a span of 8 bases. Here the CDR3 reads CAWTTLSTDTQYF. The DNA for the CDR3 is TGTGCCTGGACGACTCTTAGCACAGATACGCAGTATTTT.

This clonotype was counted at least ten times. The J gene is TRBJ2-7, the V gene TRBV2; D is undetermined. The CDR3 has 16 amino acids. V was shortened by 8 bases and J by 0 bases, with 20 bases between the two germline ends. The germline CDR1 and CDR2 sequences are SNHLY and FYNNEI. The CDR3 is CASEGPHSRSSYEQYF. CDR3 nucleotides: TGTGCCAGCGAAGGCCCCCATAGCAGGAGCTCCTACGAGCAGTACTTC.

This clonotype was seen a few times. The chain links TRBV9 to TRBJ1-6; D may be TRBD1 (6 bases). In germline, CDR1 is SGDLS, CDR2 YYNGEE. The CDR3 runs to 15 residues. With 0 bases removed from V and 6 bases from J, the gap between germline ends came to 10 bases. The CDR3, as DNA: TGTGCCAGCAGCGTAGACGGCAGGGGTAATTCACCCCTCCACTTT. Its translation: CASSVDGRGNSPLHF.

This clonotype was detected many times. This chain links TRBV6-1 with TRBJ2-1, with D perhaps matching TRBD2 (5 bases). From germline, CDR1 is MNHNS and CDR2 SASEGT. Trimming stripped 5 bases from V and 3 bases from J, with 14 bases between. This CDR3 spans 15 amino acids. The CDR3, as DNA: TGTGCCAGCAGTCGGTGGGGAGTAGGCTACAATGAGCAGTTCTTC. This gives the protein CASSRWGVGYNEQFF.

This clonotype was seen a few times. The chain recombines TRBV7-2 with TRBJ2-1; 10 bases match TRBD2. Germline-derived CDR1 and CDR2 are SGHTA and FQGNSA. The CDR3 is made up of 15 amino acids. V lost 6 bases to trimming and J lost 12 bases; unmatched junction nucleotides: 14. The CDR3 loop is CASRLTSGSLDGQFF. The CDR3 DNA sequence: TGTGCCAGCAGGTTGACTAGCGGGTCTCTCGACGGGCAGTTCTTC.

This clonotype was recorded at least ten times. The rearrangement links TRBV12-3 or TRBV12-4 to TRBJ2-1, with D tentatively TRBD2 (6 bases). The length of the CDR3 is 16 residues. Deletions cut 7 bases from V and 3 bases from J, with 19 bases between. Here the CDR3 reads CASNSLGGTLYNEQFF. The CDR3 coding sequence is TGTGCCAGCAATAGTCTCGGGGGAACCCTCTACAATGAGCAGTTCTTC.

This clonotype was recorded a few times. The chain uses TRBV6-1 and TRBJ1-6, with no clear D. The CDR3 is 15 residues long. Germline CDR1 and CDR2: MNHNS and SASEGT. Trimming left V 3 bases short and J 4 bases short, with 10 bases between. The CDR3 sequence: CASSDGRAYNSPLHF. CDR3 in DNA: TGTGCCAGCAGTGACGGGCGGGCGTATAATTCACCCCTCCACTTT.

This chain uses TRBV20-1 with TRBJ2-3; 7 bases are a match to TRBD1. Germline lookup yields CDR1 DFQATT and CDR2 SNEGSKA (reference sequence). This CDR3 spans 16 amino acids. The V segment lost 0 bases and the J segment 3 bases; nucleotides outside the gene matches: 9. The CDR3 bases are TGCAGTGCTAGAGATGTAAAACAGGGGCCTACAGATACGCAGTATTTT. Protein product: CSARDVKQGPTDTQYF.

The J gene is TRBJ2-7, the V gene TRBV6-1; 9 nucleotides align to TRBD2. V gave up 3 bases and J gave up 7 bases; unmatched junction bases: 1. Germline V gene sequence: CDR1 MNHNS, CDR2 SASEGT. This CDR3 contains 12 residues. CDR3 sequence reads: CASSEGLAEQYF. CDR3 DNA sequence: TGTGCCAGCAGTGAGGGACTAGCTGAGCAGTACTTC.

Of note for this clonotype: This may be a read error, as it is one base from a much larger clone. This rearrangement joins TRBV3-2 to TRBJ2-5; the DNA was not used to check the table's D call, TRBD1. TRBV3-2 corresponds to a pseudogene. The CDR3 consists of 15 residues. CDR3 in DNA: TGTGCCAGCAGCCACGGGGCCAACCTTGTGGAGACCCAGTACTTC. Protein sequence: CASSHGANLVETQYF.

The rearrangement uses TRBV28 and TRBJ2-7; TRBD2 agrees at 8 bases. Trimming took 5 bases from V and 0 from J; bases not matched to a gene: 12. Germline CDR1 reads MDHEN; CDR2 reads SYDVKM. The CDR3 covers 17 residues. The CDR3 nucleotides read TGTGCCAGCAGTAGAACTAGCGGAGAGAGGGGCTCCTACGAGCAGTACTTC. Amino acids: CASSRTSGERGSYEQYF.

This clonotype appeared a few times. The chain recombines TRBV4-2 with TRBJ1-1; D may be TRBD1 (5 bases). The CDR3 has 16 residues. In germline, CDR1 is LGHNA, CDR2 YNFKEQ. Trimming took off 2 bases at V and 3 bases at J, with 16 bases between the two ends. In DNA form, the CDR3 reads TGTGCCAGCAGCCAAACCCAGCTTCAGGGCTACACTGAAGCTTTCTTT. It codes for CASSQTQLQGYTEAFF.

Notes on this clonotype: A read error may be the cause here, since a much bigger clone is one base away. V and J are TRBV27 and TRBJ2-1; either TRBD1 or TRBD2 may fit D (6 bases each). CDR1 and CDR2 from the germline V gene are MNHEY and SMNVEV (reference sequence). There are 14 residues in the CDR3. The CDR3 bases are TGTGTCAGCAGTTCCCGGGGGCGGCGCAATGAGCAGTTCTTC. Protein product: CVSSSRGRRNEQFF.

This clonotype was counted at least ten times. This chain connects TRBV6-1 to TRBJ1-2; D call uncertain. The length of the CDR3 is 12 residues. V lost 5 bases, J lost 4 bases, and 8 bases lay in between. Germline V gene sequence: CDR1 MNHNS, CDR2 SASEGT. This chain's CDR3 is CASSRMGYGYTF. CDR3 bases: TGTGCCAGCAGTAGGATGGGCTATGGCTACACCTTC.

A note on this clonotype: This clone may be a read error of a much larger clone one base away. The rearrangement uses TRBV3-1 and TRBJ2-1; D is ambiguous. The CDR3 runs 13 residues. Trimming left V 4 bases short and J 10 bases short, with 14 bases between. CDR1 LGHDT and CDR2 YNNKEL come from the germline V gene (reference sequence). The CDR3 loop is CASSPGPLSEQFF. For the CDR3, the DNA is TGTGCCAGCAGCCCCGGACCACTCTCCGAGCAGTTCTTC.

This clonotype appeared many times. CDR3 loop: CASSYGDGYTF. The CDR3 DNA is TGTGCCAGCAGTTACGGGGATGGCTACACCTTC. The chain employs TRBV6-5 and TRBJ1-2; no clear D. Trimming removed 2 bases at V and 6 bases at J, with 4 bases between. From germline, CDR1 is MNHEY and CDR2 SVGAGI. The CDR3 totals 11 residues.